This TCR beta chain emerged from a study of T cell responses to AZD1222 COVID-19 vaccine. CDR1 GTSNPN and CDR2 SVGIG come from the germline V gene (reference sequence). The CDR3 covers 17 residues. V lost 1 base, J lost 6 bases, and 22 bases lay in between. Only in-frame clones appear in the TCRdb table, and some are missing; sequencing was by immunoSEQ multiplex PCR. This sample yields under 150,000 clones, of which more than 90% are seen a single time; under 2% belongs to the top ten. This chain joins TRBV30 and TRBJ1-5, with D perhaps matching TRBD1 (6 bases). This sequence was found in an adult who received the AZD1222 COVID-19 vaccine. This specimen was peripheral blood, taken 28 days after the second AZD1222 dose. CDR3 sequence: CAWSGGLGAGVSQPQHF. In DNA, the CDR3 is TGTGCCTGGAGTGGAGGCCTCGGCGCAGGGGTGAGTCAGCCCCAGCATTTT.